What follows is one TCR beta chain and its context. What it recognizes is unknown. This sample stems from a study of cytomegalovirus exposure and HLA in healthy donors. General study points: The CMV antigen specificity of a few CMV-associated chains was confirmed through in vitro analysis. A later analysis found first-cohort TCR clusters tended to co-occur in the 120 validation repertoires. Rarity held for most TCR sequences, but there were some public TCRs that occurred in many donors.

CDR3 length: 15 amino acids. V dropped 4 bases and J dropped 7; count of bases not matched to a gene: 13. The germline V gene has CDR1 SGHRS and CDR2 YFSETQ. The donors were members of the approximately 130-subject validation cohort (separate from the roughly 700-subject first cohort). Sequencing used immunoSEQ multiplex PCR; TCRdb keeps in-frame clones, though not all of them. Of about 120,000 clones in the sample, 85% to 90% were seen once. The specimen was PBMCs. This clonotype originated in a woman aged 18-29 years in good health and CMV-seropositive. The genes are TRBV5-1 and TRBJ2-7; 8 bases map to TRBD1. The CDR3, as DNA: TGCGCCAGCAGCACTACCGACAGGGGCAGGGGGGAGCAGTACTTC. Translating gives CASSTTDRGRGEQYF. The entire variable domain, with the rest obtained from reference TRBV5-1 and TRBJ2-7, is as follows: KAGVTQTPRYLIKTRGQQVTLSCSPISGHRSVSWYQQTPGQGLQFLFEYFSETQRNKGNFPGRFSGRQFSNSRSEMNVSTLELGDSALYLCASSTTDRGRGEQYFGPGTRLTVT.